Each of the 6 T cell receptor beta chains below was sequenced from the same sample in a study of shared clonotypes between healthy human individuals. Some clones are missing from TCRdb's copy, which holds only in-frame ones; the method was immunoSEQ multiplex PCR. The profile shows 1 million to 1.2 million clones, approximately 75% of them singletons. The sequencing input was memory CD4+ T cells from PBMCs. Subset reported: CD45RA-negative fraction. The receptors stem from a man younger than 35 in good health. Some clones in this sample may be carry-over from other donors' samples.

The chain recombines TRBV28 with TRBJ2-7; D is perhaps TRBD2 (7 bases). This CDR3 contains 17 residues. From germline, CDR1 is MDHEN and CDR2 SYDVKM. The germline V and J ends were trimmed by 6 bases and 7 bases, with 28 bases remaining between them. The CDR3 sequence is CASRPRIGGRVLSEQYF. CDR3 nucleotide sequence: TGTGCCAGCAGGCCTAGAATAGGGGGGAGGGTGTTATCTGAGCAGTACTTC.

CDR3 DNA: TGTGCCAGCTCCCCTCGTAGGCAGGACCTCTATGGCTACACCTTC. This encodes CASSPRRQDLYGYTF. The chain joins TRBV6-1 to TRBJ1-2; D gene unclear. The CDR3 is 15 amino acids. Trimming took off 8 bases at V and 4 bases at J, with 20 bases between the two ends. Germline V gives CDR1 MNHNS, CDR2 SASEGT.

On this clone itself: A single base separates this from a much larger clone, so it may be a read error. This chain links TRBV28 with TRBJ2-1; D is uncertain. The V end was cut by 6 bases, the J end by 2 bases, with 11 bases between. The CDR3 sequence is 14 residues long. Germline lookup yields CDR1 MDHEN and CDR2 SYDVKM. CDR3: CASRSRSPYNEQFF. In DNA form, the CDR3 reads TGTGCCAGCAGGTCGAGGAGCCCCTACAATGAGCAGTTCTTC.

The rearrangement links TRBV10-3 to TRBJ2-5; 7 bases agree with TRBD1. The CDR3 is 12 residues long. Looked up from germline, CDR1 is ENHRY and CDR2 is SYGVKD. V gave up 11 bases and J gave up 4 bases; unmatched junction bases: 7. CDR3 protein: CAVTGAGETQYF. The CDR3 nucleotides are TGTGCCGTTACAGGGGCCGGAGAGACCCAGTACTTC.

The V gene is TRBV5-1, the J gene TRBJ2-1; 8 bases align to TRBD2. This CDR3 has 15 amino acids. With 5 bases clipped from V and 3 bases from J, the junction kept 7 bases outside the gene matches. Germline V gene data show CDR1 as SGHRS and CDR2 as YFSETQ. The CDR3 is CASSYSTSVYNEQFF. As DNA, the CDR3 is TGCGCCAGCAGTTATTCGACTAGCGTCTACAATGAGCAGTTCTTC.

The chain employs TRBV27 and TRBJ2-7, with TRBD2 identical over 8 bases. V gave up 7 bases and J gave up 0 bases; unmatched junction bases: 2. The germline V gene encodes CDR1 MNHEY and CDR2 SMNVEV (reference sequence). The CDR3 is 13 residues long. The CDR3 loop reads CASTGGSSYEQYF. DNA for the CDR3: TGTGCCAGCACGGGGGGGAGCTCCTACGAGCAGTACTTC.